This is a list of T cell receptor beta chains from one sample in a study of OX40 agonist ivuxolimab in advanced cancers. The assay was immunoSEQ multiplex PCR, and TCRdb's table has in-frame clones only and misses some. Of approximately 64,000 clones listed, 88% are singletons. The sequencing used CD4+ or CD8+ T cells sorted from blood, collected in a trial of the OX40 agonist ivuxolimab. The origin of the receptors is an adult with an advanced solid tumor such as melanoma, head and neck, liver or kidney cancer. Both conserved end residues are part of each CDR3. The order of the fields is CDR3 length, V gene, J gene, CDR3 protein.

13	TRBV30	TRBJ2-7	CAWSRGIAYEQYF
16	TRBV4-1	TRBJ2-1	CASSRSVLAGGGEQFF
15	TRBV5-4	TRBJ1-2	CASSLAWDGPYGYTF
16	TRBV15	TRBJ2-1	CATSSLAGGVMDEQFF
12	TRBV30	TRBJ1-2	CAWSTVNYGYTF
15	TRBV9	TRBJ1-4	CASSVGGAGWEKLFF
14	TRBV5-8	TRBJ2-7	CASILTGQGGEQYF
16	TRBV27	TRBJ2-7	CASSRSGTETSYEQYF
17	TRBV7-9	TRBJ1-2	CASSLAGEWGADYGYTF
15	TRBV5-1	TRBJ2-5	CASSHWSGREETQYF
16	TRBV21-1	TRBJ2-5	CASSTGISGSYETQYF
14	TRBV11-2	TRBJ2-5	CASSFDGTQETQYF
11	TRBV28	TRBJ1-2	CALEGNYGYTF
15	TRBV5-4	TRBJ2-3	CASSLKAGAGDTQYF
15	TRBV7-8	TRBJ1-5	CASSPEGRGNQPQHF
16	TRBV7-9	TRBJ2-3	CASSKGTSQASDTQYF
17	TRBV30	TRBJ2-1	CAWSVGPNDPRYNEQFF
12	TRBV9	TRBJ1-2	CASTRLESGYTF
17	TRBV19	TRBJ1-3	CASKKGSRWISGNTIYF
15	TRBV18	TRBJ2-1	CASSPRTSGVNEQFF
15	TRBV19	TRBJ1-1	CASSRRDRMGTEAFF
16	TRBV9	TRBJ2-7	CASSVGSGLAPVEQYF
14	TRBV9	TRBJ2-3	CASSVEGAADTQYF
14	TRBV30	TRBJ2-7	CAWSVTSGPYEQYF
14	TRBV29-1	TRBJ2-2	CSVGTSGNTGELFF
14	TRBV15	TRBJ2-5	CATSRDSGQETQYF
15	TRBV9	TRBJ1-3	CASSPTPSSGNTIYF
12	TRBV28	TRBJ2-7	CASSPLPYEQYF
13	TRBV30	TRBJ1-5	CAWSTVKYQPQHF